The present T cell receptor beta chain was sequenced within a study of blood T cell repertoires in COVID-19. Study at large: Italy, Spain and the United States were the sources of the convalescent and acute COVID-19 samples.

The assay was immunoSEQ multiplex PCR, and TCRdb's table has in-frame clones only and misses some. This table holds approximately 260,000 clones, 84% found once. The clonotype comes from a human donor in a cohort sampled during active COVID-19. The sequenced sample was peripheral blood.

The CDR3 DNA sequence: TGTGCCAGCAGTGGTACCGGGACTAGCGGGTGGCAGTTCTTC. Amino acid sequence: CASSGTGTSGWQFF. The rearrangement uses TRBV9 and TRBJ2-1, with 12 bases matching TRBD2. Germline assignment: CDR1 SGDLS and CDR2 YYNGEE. This CDR3 region has 14 residues. Trimming removed 5 bases from V and 12 bases from J; junction bases left unmatched: 9.